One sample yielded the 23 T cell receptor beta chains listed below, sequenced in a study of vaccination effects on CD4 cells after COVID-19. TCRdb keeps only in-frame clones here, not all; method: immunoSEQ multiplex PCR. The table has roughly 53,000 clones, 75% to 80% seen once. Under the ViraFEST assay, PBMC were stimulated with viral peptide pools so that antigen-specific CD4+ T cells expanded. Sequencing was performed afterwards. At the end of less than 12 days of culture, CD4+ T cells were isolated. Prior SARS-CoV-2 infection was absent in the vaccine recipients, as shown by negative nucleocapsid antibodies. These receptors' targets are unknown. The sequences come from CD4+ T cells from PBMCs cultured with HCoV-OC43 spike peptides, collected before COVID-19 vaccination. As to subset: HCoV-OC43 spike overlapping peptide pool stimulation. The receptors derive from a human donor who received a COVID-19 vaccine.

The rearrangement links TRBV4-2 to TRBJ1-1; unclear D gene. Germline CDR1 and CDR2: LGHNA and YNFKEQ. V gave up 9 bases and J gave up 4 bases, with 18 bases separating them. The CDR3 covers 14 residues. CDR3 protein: CASSLNRGSTEAFF. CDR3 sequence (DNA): TGTGCCAGTTCTCTAAACCGGGGTTCCACTGAAGCTTTCTTT.

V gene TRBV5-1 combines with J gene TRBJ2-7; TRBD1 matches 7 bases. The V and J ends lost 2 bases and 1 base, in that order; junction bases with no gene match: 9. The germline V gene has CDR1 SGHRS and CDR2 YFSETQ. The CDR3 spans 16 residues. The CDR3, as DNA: TGCGCCAGCAGCTTCCGGACAGGCACGCCATCCTACGAGCAGTACGTC. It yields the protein CASSFRTGTPSYEQYV.

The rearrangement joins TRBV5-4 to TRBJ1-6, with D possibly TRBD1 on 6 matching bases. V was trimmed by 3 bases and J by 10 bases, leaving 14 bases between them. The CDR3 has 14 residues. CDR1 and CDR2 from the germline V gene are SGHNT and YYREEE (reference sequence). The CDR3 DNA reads TGTGCCAGCAGCTCCGGGACATTTGGGTCACCCCTCCACTTT. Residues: CASSSGTFGSPLHF.

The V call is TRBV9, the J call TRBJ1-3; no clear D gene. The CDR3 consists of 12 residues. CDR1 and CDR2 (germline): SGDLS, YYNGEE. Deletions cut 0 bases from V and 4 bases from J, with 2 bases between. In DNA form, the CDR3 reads TGTGCCAGCAGCGTAGAGGGAAACACCATATATTTT. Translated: CASSVEGNTIYF.

CDR3 amino acids: CASSQPTLGDEQFF. CDR3 nucleotides: TGCGCCAGCAGCCAACCGACTTTAGGAGACGAGCAGTTCTTC. The chain combines TRBV4-1 with TRBJ2-1, with D unresolved. Trimming removed 2 bases from V and 10 bases from J, with 15 bases in between. Germline V gene data show CDR1 as MGHRA and CDR2 as YSYEKL. The CDR3 is 14 residues long.

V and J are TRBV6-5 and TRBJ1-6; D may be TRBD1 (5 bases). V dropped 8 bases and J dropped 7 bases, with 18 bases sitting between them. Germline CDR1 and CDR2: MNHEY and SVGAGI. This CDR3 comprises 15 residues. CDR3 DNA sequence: TGTGCCAGCTCCACCTCCGGGGCACTAAATTCACCCCTCCACTTT. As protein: CASSTSGALNSPLHF.

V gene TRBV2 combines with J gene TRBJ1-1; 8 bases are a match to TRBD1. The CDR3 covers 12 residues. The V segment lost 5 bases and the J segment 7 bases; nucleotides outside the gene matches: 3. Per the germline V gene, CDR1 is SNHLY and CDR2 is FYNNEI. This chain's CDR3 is CASSKDRGEAFF. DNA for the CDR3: TGTGCCAGCAGTAAAGACAGGGGTGAAGCTTTCTTT.

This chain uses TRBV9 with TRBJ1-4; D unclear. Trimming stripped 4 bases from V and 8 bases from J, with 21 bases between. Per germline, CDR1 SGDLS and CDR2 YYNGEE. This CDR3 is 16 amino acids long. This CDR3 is CASSPFGRGGYEKLFF. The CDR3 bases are TGTGCCAGCAGCCCTTTTGGGCGGGGAGGGTACGAAAAACTGTTTTTT.

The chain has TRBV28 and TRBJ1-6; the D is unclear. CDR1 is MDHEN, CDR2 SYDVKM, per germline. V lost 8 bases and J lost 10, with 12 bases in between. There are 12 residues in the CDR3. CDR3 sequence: CASGREGSPLHF. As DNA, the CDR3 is TGTGCCAGCGGCAGAGAGGGATCACCCCTCCACTTT.

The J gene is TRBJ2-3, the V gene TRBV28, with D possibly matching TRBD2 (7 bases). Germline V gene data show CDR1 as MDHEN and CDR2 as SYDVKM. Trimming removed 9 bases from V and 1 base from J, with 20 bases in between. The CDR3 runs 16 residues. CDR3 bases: TGTGCCAGTCAACAAGGGGGGGCGGTGGGCACAGATACGCAGTATTTT. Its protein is CASQQGGAVGTDTQYF.

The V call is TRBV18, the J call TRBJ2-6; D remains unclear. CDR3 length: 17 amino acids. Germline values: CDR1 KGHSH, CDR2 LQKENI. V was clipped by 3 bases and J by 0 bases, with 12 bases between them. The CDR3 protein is CASSPNVFSSGANVLTF. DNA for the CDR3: TGTGCCAGCTCACCGAACGTCTTCAGCTCTGGGGCCAACGTCCTGACTTTC.

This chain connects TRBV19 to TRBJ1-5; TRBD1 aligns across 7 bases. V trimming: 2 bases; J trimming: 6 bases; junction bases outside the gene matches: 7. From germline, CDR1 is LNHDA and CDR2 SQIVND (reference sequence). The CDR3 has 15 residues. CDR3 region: CASSIQVQGFQPQHF. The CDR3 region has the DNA TGTGCCAGTAGTATACAAGTACAGGGGTTTCAGCCCCAGCATTTT.

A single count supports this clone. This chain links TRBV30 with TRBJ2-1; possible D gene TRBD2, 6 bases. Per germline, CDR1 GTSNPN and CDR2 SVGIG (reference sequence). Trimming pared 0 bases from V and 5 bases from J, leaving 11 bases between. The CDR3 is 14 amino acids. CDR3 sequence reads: CAWSVSGADNEQFF. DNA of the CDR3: TGTGCCTGGAGTGTATCGGGAGCCGACAATGAGCAGTTCTTC.

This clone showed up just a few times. The CDR3 loop is CASSLDPGGNYGYTF. The CDR3 region has the DNA TGCGCCAGCAGCTTGGATCCAGGGGGCAACTATGGCTACACCTTC. The V gene is TRBV5-1, the J gene TRBJ1-2, with 8 bases identical to TRBD1. J was trimmed by 2 bases and V by 0 bases; bases with no gene match: 3. The CDR3 runs 15 residues. The germline gives CDR1 SGHRS, CDR2 YFSETQ.

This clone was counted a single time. The CDR3, as DNA: TGTGCCAGCAGCTTAGAGCTCGGCGGCTACGAGCAGTACGTC. Its translation is CASSLELGGYEQYV. V gene TRBV7-8 combines with J gene TRBJ2-7; D gene uncertain. The V end lost 1 base, the J end lost 3 bases, and 10 bases lay between the germline ends. CDR1 and CDR2 (germline): SGHVS, FQNEAQ. The CDR3 contains 14 residues.

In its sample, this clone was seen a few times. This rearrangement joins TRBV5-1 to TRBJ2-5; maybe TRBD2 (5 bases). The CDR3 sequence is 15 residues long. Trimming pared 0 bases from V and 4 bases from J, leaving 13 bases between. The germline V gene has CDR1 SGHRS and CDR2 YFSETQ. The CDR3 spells CASSLVLGSRETQYF. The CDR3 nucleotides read TGCGCCAGCAGCTTGGTGCTGGGGAGTCGAGAGACCCAGTACTTC. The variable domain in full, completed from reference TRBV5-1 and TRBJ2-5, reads KAGVTQTPRYLIKTRGQQVTLSCSPISGHRSVSWYQQTPGQGLQFLFEYFSETQRNKGNFPGRFSGRQFSNSRSEMNVSTLELGDSALYLCASSLVLGSRETQYFGPGTRLLVL.

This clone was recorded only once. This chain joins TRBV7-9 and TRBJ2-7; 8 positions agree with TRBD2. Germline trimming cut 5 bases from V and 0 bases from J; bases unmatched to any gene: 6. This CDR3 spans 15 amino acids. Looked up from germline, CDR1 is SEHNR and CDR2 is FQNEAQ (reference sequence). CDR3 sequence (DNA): TGTGCCAGCAGCCCCGGGAGGGCCCTCTCCTACGAGCAGTACGTC. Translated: CASSPGRALSYEQYV.

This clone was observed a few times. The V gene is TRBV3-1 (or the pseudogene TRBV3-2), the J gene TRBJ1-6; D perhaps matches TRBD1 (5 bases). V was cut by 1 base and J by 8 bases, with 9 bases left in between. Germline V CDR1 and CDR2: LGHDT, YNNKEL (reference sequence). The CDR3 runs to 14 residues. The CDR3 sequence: CASSQVSRDSPLHF. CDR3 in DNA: TGTGCCAGCAGCCAAGTATCCAGGGATTCACCCCTCCACTTT.

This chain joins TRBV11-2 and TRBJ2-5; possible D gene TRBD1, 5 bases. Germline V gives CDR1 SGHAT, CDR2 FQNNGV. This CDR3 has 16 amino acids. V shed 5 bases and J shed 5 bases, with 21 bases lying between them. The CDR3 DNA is TGTGCCAGCAGCCCGACCCCAGGGTCCCGGGTGGAGACCCAGTACTTC. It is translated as CASSPTPGSRVETQYF.

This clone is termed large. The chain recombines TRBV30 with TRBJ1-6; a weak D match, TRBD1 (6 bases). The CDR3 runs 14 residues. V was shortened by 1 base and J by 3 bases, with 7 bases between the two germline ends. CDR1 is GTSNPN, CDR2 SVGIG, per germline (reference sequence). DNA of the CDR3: TGTGCCTGGAGTGGGACAGTCTATAATTCACCCCTCCACTTT. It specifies CAWSGTVYNSPLHF.

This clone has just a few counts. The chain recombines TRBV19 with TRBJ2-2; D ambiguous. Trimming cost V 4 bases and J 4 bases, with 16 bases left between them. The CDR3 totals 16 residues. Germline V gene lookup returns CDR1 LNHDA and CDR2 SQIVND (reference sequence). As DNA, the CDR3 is TGTGCCAGTAGTACCGCATCGGTTTATGTCACCGGGGAGCTGTTTTTT. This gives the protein CASSTASVYVTGELFF.

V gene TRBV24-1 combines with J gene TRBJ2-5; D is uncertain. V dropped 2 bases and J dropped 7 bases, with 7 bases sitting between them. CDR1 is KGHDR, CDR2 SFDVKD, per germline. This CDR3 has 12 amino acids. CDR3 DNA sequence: TGTGCCACCAGTGATTGGGGTGGGACCCAGTACTTC. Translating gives CATSDWGGTQYF.

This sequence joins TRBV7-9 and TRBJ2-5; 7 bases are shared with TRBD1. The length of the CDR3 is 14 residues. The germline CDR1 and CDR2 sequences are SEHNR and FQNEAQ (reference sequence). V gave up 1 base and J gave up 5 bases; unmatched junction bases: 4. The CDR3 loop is CASSLDRGGETQYF. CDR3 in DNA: TGTGCCAGCAGCTTAGACAGGGGTGGGGAGACCCAGTACTTC. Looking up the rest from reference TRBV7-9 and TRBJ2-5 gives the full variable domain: DTGVSQNPRHKITKRGQNVTFRCDPISEHNRLYWYRQTLGQGPEFLTYFQNEAQLEKSRLLSDRFSAERPKGSFSTLEIQRTEQGDSAMYLCASSLDRGGETQYFGPGTRLLVL.